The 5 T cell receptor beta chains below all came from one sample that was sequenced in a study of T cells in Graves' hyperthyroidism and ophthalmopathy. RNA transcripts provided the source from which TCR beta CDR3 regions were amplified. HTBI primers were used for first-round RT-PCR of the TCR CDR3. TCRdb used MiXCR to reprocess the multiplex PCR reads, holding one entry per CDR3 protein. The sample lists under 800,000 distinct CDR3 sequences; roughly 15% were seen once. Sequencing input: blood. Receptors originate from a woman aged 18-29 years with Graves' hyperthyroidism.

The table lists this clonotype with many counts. The chain's CDR3 is CASKGGAEQYF. CDR3 coding DNA: TGTGCCAGCAAGGGGGGGGCGGAGCAGTACTTC. The chain uses TRBV7-2 and TRBJ2-7; tentative D call: TRBD2 (7 bases). The V gene's germline CDR1 is SGHTA and CDR2 FQGNSA. The CDR3 consists of 11 residues. V lost 7 bases to trimming and J lost 7 bases, with 11 bases between them. The full variable domain, its missing parts supplied by reference TRBV7-2 and TRBJ2-7, is GAGVSQSPSNKVTEKGKDVELRCDPISGHTALYWYRQSLGQGLEFLIYFQGNSAPDKSGLPSDRFSAERTGGSVSTLTIQRTQQEDSAVYLCASKGGAEQYFGPGTRLTVT.

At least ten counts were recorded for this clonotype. The CDR3 region has the DNA TGTGCCAGCAGTTACAGTGTTGAGTTTCTGAGACCATACGAGCAGTACTTC. This encodes CASSYSVEFLRPYEQYF. The chain employs TRBV6-1 and TRBJ2-7; D unresolved. The CDR3 extends over 17 amino acids. The V gene lost 5 bases and the J gene lost 4 bases, with 24 bases spanning the gap. The V gene's germline CDR1 is MNHNS and CDR2 SASEGT.

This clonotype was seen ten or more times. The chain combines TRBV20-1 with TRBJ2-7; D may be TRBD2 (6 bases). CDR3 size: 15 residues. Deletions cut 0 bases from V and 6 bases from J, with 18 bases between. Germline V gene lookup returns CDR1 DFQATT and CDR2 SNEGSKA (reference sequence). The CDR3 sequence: CSARDPESVGLEQYF. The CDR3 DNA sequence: TGCAGTGCTAGAGATCCTGAGTCTGTGGGACTCGAGCAGTACTTC.

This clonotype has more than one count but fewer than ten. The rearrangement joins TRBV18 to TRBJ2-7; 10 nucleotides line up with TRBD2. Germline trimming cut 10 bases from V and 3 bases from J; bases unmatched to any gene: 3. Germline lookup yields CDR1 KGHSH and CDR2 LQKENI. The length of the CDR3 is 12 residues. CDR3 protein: CATASGSYEQYF. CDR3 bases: TGTGCCACCGCTAGCGGGAGCTACGAGCAGTACTTC.

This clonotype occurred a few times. DNA for the CDR3: TGTGCCAGCAGCAATAACCGGGGGCATACCTACGAGCAGTACTTC. This encodes CASSNNRGHTYEQYF. The rearrangement joins TRBV7-9 to TRBJ2-7, with D perhaps given as TRBD1 or TRBD2 (6 bases each). CDR1 is SEHNR and CDR2 is FQNEAQ in the germline V gene (reference sequence). The V and J ends lost 5 bases and 2 bases respectively, with 16 bases between them. The CDR3 loop spans 15 amino acids. The full variable domain, completed using reference TRBV7-9 and TRBJ2-7, is DTGVSQNPRHKITKRGQNVTFRCDPISEHNRLYWYRQTLGQGPEFLTYFQNEAQLEKSRLLSDRFSAERPKGSFSTLEIQRTEQGDSAMYLCASSNNRGHTYEQYFGPGTRLTVT.